The text below deals with one T cell receptor beta chain. Its specificity is not known. Isolation of PBMCs gave at least 7 million cells per sample. A second PCR of 7 to 11 cycles used a sample-barcoded 5' primer and a J-beta primer mix. Each of the cDNA molecules was tagged by a template-switch adaptor with 12 random nucleotides. TCRdb analysed the 5' RACE reads with MiXCR anew, one entry per CDR3 protein. The data contain 1.5 million to 1.8 million distinct CDR3 sequences, roughly two fifths of them seen just once; the ten biggest clones take up approximately 4%. This entry comes from a study of blood T cells in healthy people across ages. The V end was cut by 1 base, the J end by 0 bases, with 13 bases between. The CDR3 sequence is 17 residues long. In germline, CDR1 is KGHSH, CDR2 LQKENI. Findings of the study overall: Researchers deemed the diversity estimates from one million T cells underestimates. Long-lived donors carried more naive CD4+ cells and greater diversity than aged donors.

This TCR was sampled from a woman aged 18-35 years in good health. J is TRBJ2-1 and V is TRBV18, with D possibly called TRBD1 or TRBD2 (6 bases each). Sequencing was performed on blood. Written as DNA, the CDR3 is TGTGCCAGCTCACCACAGGAGGGGGACCCCTCCTACAATGAGCAGTTCTTC. Its translation: CASSPQEGDPSYNEQFF. Drawing the rest from reference TRBV18 and TRBJ2-1, the complete variable domain is NAGVMQNPRHLVRRRGQEARLRCSPMKGHSHVYWYRQLPEEGLKFMVYLQKENIIDESGMPKERFSAEFPKEGPSILRIQQVVRGDSAAYFCASSPQEGDPSYNEQFFGPGTRLTVL.